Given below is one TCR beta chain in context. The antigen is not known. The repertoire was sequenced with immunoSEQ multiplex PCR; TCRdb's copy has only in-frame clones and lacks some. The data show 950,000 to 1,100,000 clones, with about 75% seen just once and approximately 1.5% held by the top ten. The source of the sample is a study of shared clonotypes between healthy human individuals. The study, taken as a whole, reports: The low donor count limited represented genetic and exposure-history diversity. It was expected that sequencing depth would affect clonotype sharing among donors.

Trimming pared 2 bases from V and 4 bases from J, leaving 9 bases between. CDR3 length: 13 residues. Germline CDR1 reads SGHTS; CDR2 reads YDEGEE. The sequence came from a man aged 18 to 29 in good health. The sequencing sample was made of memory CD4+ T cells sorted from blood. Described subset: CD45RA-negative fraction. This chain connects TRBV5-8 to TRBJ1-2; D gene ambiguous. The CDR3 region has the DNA TGTGCCAGCAGCTTTAGGGCGTCCTATGGCTACACCTTC. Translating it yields CASSFRASYGYTF.